Following are 30 T cell receptor beta chains from one sample sequenced in a study of blood T cells in healthy people across ages. Primed by a sample-barcoded 5' primer and a J-beta primer mix, a second PCR proceeded for 7 to 11 cycles. TCRdb itself ran the 5' RACE reads through MiXCR, one entry per CDR3 protein. The repertoire consists of roughly 680,000 distinct CDR3 sequences, with 52% occurring once and the leading ten covering roughly 12%. The material sequenced was blood. These receptor sequences come from a woman aged 80 or older in good health.

This clonotype was seen more than once but under ten times. The genes are TRBV7-2 and TRBJ2-1; 8 nucleotides line up with TRBD1. The DNA end lines up better with TRBJ2-7; the J call may be wrong. The germline CDR1 and CDR2 sequences are SGHTA and FQGNSA. The CDR3 is made up of 16 amino acids. The CDR3 reads CASSLDRTGTYNEQYF. The CDR3 DNA reads as TGTGCCAGCAGCTTAGACAGGACAGGGACCTACAATGAGCAGTACTTC.

The rearrangement links TRBV20-1 to TRBJ1-3; D is unresolved. Trimming pared 3 bases from V and 2 bases from J, leaving 8 bases between. Germline CDR1 reads DFQATT; CDR2 reads SNEGSKA (reference sequence). This CDR3 contains 13 residues. CDR3 in amino acids: CSARLGTGNTIYF. The CDR3 region has the DNA TGCAGTGCTAGGCTCGGTACTGGAAACACCATATATTTT.

In its sample, this clonotype was seen many times. The rearrangement uses TRBV2 and TRBJ2-2, with D possibly TRBD2 on 6 matching bases. Trimming shortened V by 6 bases and J by 6 bases, and 14 bases separated the two germline ends. From germline, CDR1 is SNHLY and CDR2 FYNNEI. The CDR3 is 14 residues long. The CDR3 sequence is CASRAPRDSGELFF. CDR3 nucleotide sequence: TGTGCCAGCAGAGCGCCCCGGGACTCCGGGGAGCTGTTTTTT.

This clonotype came up many times. The gene calls are TRBV20-1 and TRBJ2-7; the match to TRBD1 covers 8 bases. The CDR3 length is 15 residues. V shed 6 bases and J 6 bases; nucleotides not matched to a gene: 16. Germline-derived CDR1 and CDR2 are DFQATT and SNEGSKA (reference sequence). The CDR3 DNA is TGCAGTGCGAAAAGACAGGGGAGCTCTGTAGGCGAGCAGTACTTC. Its protein product is CSAKRQGSSVGEQYF.

This clonotype was seen at least ten times. J is TRBJ2-7 and V is TRBV30, with D possibly being TRBD2 (6 bases). CDR1 and CDR2 from the germline V gene are GTSNPN and SVGIG (reference sequence). The CDR3 consists of 14 residues. Trimming removed 5 bases at V and 2 bases at J, with 16 bases between. The CDR3 nucleotides read TGTGCCTGGGGCGACAAGCGGGCGACCTACGAGCAGTACTTC. As protein: CAWGDKRATYEQYF.

V usage is TRBV29-1 and J usage is TRBJ2-1, with D uncertain. Germline CDR1 and CDR2: SQVTM and ANQGSEA. CDR3 length: 13 amino acids. The ends were cut back, 3 bases at V and 5 bases at J, with 11 bases in the middle. The CDR3: CSVEYWVDNEQFF. The CDR3 DNA reads TGCAGCGTTGAGTACTGGGTGGACAATGAGCAGTTCTTC.

The chain is built from TRBV29-1 and TRBJ2-1; D is perhaps TRBD2 (6 bases). In germline, CDR1 is SQVTM, CDR2 ANQGSEA. This CDR3 region has 14 residues. The V and J ends lost 1 base and 9 bases respectively, with 16 bases between them. The chain's CDR3 is CSVEGLVQLGEQFF. The CDR3 region has the DNA TGCAGCGTTGAAGGACTAGTCCAATTAGGTGAGCAGTTCTTC.

This clonotype was counted ten times or more. V usage is TRBV29-1 and J usage is TRBJ2-1; D unclear. The CDR3 has 12 residues. Germline CDR1 is SQVTM and CDR2 is ANQGSEA. V gave up 4 bases and J gave up 6 bases, with 10 bases separating them. CDR3 bases: TGCAGCGTTGTGACCGGGCGCAATGAGCAGTTCTTC. Translated, it gives CSVVTGRNEQFF.

This clonotype was counted at least ten times. CDR3 coding DNA: TGCGCCAGCAGCTTGGGACGCAGGGTCTGGGAGACCCAGTACTTC. This sequence encodes CASSLGRRVWETQYF. V is TRBV5-1 and J is TRBJ2-5; possible D gene TRBD1, 5 bases. The germline V gene has CDR1 SGHRS and CDR2 YFSETQ. The CDR3 loop spans 15 amino acids. Trimming took 0 bases from V and 5 from J, leaving 14 bases between them.

Ten or more counts support this clonotype. J is TRBJ2-1 and V is TRBV21-1; TRBD1, as called in the table, went unchecked against the DNA. TRBV21-1 is deemed a pseudogene. CDR3 length: 14 residues. The CDR3 coding sequence is TGTGCCAGCAGCAAAGGGACAGAGACGGGTTTGCAGTTCTTC. Amino acids: CASSKGTETGLQFF.

V gene TRBV29-1 combines with J gene TRBJ2-6, with 16 bases matching TRBD2. CDR1 is SQVTM, CDR2 ANQGSEA, per germline. With 6 bases clipped from V and 0 bases from J, the junction kept 8 bases outside the gene matches. The CDR3 spans 19 residues. The CDR3 sequence is CSVTGTSGGGLSGANVLTF. CDR3 coding DNA: TGCAGCGTCACCGGGACTAGCGGGGGGGGCCTCTCTGGGGCCAACGTCCTGACTTTC.

On this clonotype itself: A much more abundant neighbour one base away suggests this may be a read error. The gene calls are TRBV7-2 and TRBJ2-3, with 7 bases aligning to TRBD1. This CDR3 is built from 15 residues. Trimming cost V 5 bases and J 2 bases; bases outside gene matches: 7. Germline-derived CDR1 and CDR2 are SGHTA and FQGNSA. CDR3 in amino acids: CASSPRGYHTDTQYF. CDR3 DNA: TGTGCCAGCAGCCCCAGGGGGTACCACACAGATACGCAGTATTTT.

This clonotype was picked up many times. The chain links TRBV24-1 to TRBJ2-3; TRBD2 aligns across 8 bases. Germline V CDR1 and CDR2: KGHDR, SFDVKD. The V gene end was trimmed by 5 bases and the J gene end by 0 bases; junction bases not matched to a gene: 21. CDR3 length equals 21 residues. The CDR3 region has the DNA TGTGCCACCAGTGCCCCTTCTTGGAAATCCGGCGGGGGGTCAAGCACAGATACGCAGTATTTT. This encodes CATSAPSWKSGGGSSTDTQYF.

The CDR3 DNA reads TGCGCCAGCAGCCCTCGGGACAGATCACCCAATGAGCAGTTCTTC. Protein product: CASSPRDRSPNEQFF. The chain recombines TRBV4-1 with TRBJ2-1, with 7 bases lining up with TRBD1. The CDR3 extends over 15 amino acids. The V gene's germline CDR1 is MGHRA and CDR2 YSYEKL. V was pared by 4 bases and J by 6 bases, with 9 bases of the junction left unmatched.

This chain links TRBV20-1 with TRBJ2-3; TRBD1 aligns across 10 bases. This CDR3 is built from 15 residues. V trimming: 5 bases; J trimming: 4 bases; junction bases outside the gene matches: 9. The V gene's germline CDR1 is DFQATT and CDR2 SNEGSKA (reference sequence). The DNA for the CDR3 is TGCAGTGCTCCAGACAGGGGGCGCAGGGCAGATACGCAGTATTTT. Translating it yields CSAPDRGRRADTQYF.

Many counts were recorded for this clonotype. The chain employs TRBV7-3 and TRBJ2-1; possibly TRBD2 for D (6 bases). The germline V gene encodes CDR1 SGHTA and CDR2 FQGTGA. The CDR3 is 16 residues long. With 6 bases removed from V and 7 bases from J, the gap between germline ends came to 22 bases. In nucleotides, the CDR3 is TGTGCCAGCAGTCTTAGAAAGACGGGAGAGCGGAATGAGCAGTTCTTC. Protein: CASSLRKTGERNEQFF.

This clonotype has ten or more counts. V usage is TRBV7-3 and J usage is TRBJ2-1, with D uncertain. Trimming stripped 2 bases from V and 9 bases from J, with 11 bases between. The V gene's germline CDR1 is SGHTA and CDR2 FQGTGA. This CDR3 region has 13 residues. CDR3 region: CASSLRPNGEQFF. The CDR3 nucleotides read TGTGCCAGCAGCTTACGCCCTAACGGTGAGCAGTTCTTC.

Details on this clonotype: A much larger clone is a single base away; this may be a read error. This rearrangement joins TRBV28 to TRBJ2-1; D might be TRBD1 or TRBD2, each matching 5 bases. CDR3 length equals 20 residues. From germline, CDR1 is MDHEN and CDR2 SYDVKM. The DNA of the CDR3 is TGTGCCAGCAGTTCCCCAAGGGACCCGGGACGGTCATGGACCTACAAGGAGCAGTTCTTC. This gives the protein CASSSPRDPGRSWTYKEQFF.

The chain has TRBV6-5 and TRBJ2-7; D tentatively reads TRBD1 or TRBD2 (6 bases each). The J call may be wrong; the DNA end is better matched by TRBJ2-5. CDR3 size: 14 residues. The germline gives CDR1 MNHEY, CDR2 SVGAGI. CDR3 amino acids: CASTRHGGGETQYF. CDR3 nucleotide sequence: TGTGCCAGCACTCGCCACGGAGGGGGAGAGACCCAGTACTTC.

This clonotype was counted many times. V usage is TRBV5-5 and J usage is TRBJ1-1; D uncertain. The CDR3 has 13 residues. The V end lost 6 bases, the J end lost 2 bases, and 11 bases lay between the germline ends. Germline CDR1 is SGHKS and CDR2 is YYEKEE (reference sequence). CDR3: CASTPARNTEAFF. The CDR3 nucleotides are TGTGCCAGCACCCCCGCGCGAAACACTGAAGCTTTCTTT.

The chain carries TRBV28 and TRBJ2-1; D might be TRBD2 (5 bases). Per the germline V gene, CDR1 is MDHEN and CDR2 is SYDVKM. This CDR3 has 14 amino acids. Deletions cut 5 bases from V and 6 bases from J, with 14 bases between. DNA for the CDR3: TGTGCCAGCAGTGTGGAACTAGTCAGCAATGAGCAGTTCTTC. It translates to CASSVELVSNEQFF.

This clonotype showed up just a few times. The chain combines TRBV27 with TRBJ2-5; a weak D match, TRBD2 (6 bases). The CDR3 contains 11 residues. CDR1 and CDR2 from the germline V gene are MNHEY and SMNVEV (reference sequence). The V and J ends lost 5 bases and 8 bases respectively, with 9 bases between them. The CDR3 loop is CASSKGLTQYF. For the CDR3, the DNA is TGTGCCAGCAGTAAGGGACTTACCCAGTACTTC.

The V gene is TRBV12-3 or TRBV12-4, the J gene TRBJ2-7, with 9 bases that match TRBD1. The CDR3 totals 16 residues. Losses at the gene ends were 8 bases for V and 1 base for J; bases not matched to a gene: 12. The DNA for the CDR3 is TGTGCCAGCTCTTTTCCCGCCGGGACAGGGTCCTACGAGCAGTACTTC. Amino acids: CASSFPAGTGSYEQYF.

This clonotype occurred a few times. The chain has TRBV29-1 and TRBJ2-3, with a possible D match to TRBD2 (5 bases). V gave up 4 bases and J gave up 5 bases, with 16 bases separating them. Looked up from germline, CDR1 is SQVTM and CDR2 is ANQGSEA. The CDR3 is 14 residues long. The CDR3 DNA reads TGCAGCGTTGTAGTGACGGGGTGGGGAGATACGCAGTATTTT. Its translation: CSVVVTGWGDTQYF.

V and J are TRBV3-1 and TRBJ2-3, with D maybe TRBD1 (6 bases). Germline V gene lookup returns CDR1 LGHDT and CDR2 YNNKEL (reference sequence). V was clipped by 4 bases and J by 9 bases, with 17 bases between them. This CDR3 contains 14 residues. This CDR3 is CASSLTRGQGTQYF. CDR3 DNA: TGTGCCAGCAGCCTGACCCGGGGACAAGGAACGCAGTATTTT.

Details on this clonotype: A read error may be the cause here, since a much bigger clone is one base away. The chain combines TRBV29-1 with TRBJ2-5; D perhaps matches TRBD2 (7 bases). Trimming cost V 7 bases and J 11 bases, with 26 bases left between them. Germline CDR1 is SQVTM and CDR2 is ANQGSEA. The CDR3 is 14 residues long. The CDR3: CSALRGGLYNEQYF. The CDR3 DNA is TGCAGCGCCCTTAGGGGGGGCCTTTACAATGAGCAGTACTTC.

Remarks on this clonotype: This may come from a read error, since a much larger clone is one base off. V usage is TRBV29-1 and J usage is TRBJ2-1, with 8 bases that match TRBD1. Near its end, the DNA agrees better with TRBJ2-7, so the J call may be wrong. The CDR3 is 15 amino acids. Germline lookup yields CDR1 SQVTM and CDR2 ANQGSEA. CDR3 coding DNA: TGCAGCGTTGAGGAACGACAGGGGATGTACAATGAGCAGTACTTC. Translating gives CSVEERQGMYNEQYF.

The chain couples TRBV2 to TRBJ2-7, with 9 bases aligning to TRBD1. The CDR3 extends over 14 amino acids. Germline lookup yields CDR1 SNHLY and CDR2 FYNNEI. Losses at the gene ends were 4 bases for V and 7 bases for J; bases not matched to a gene: 8. This CDR3 is CASSVNRGRNEQYF. As DNA, the CDR3 is TGTGCCAGCAGTGTGAACAGGGGGCGGAATGAGCAGTACTTC.

A remark on this clonotype: A much larger clone lies a single base off, so this may be a read error. The chain recombines TRBV10-3 with TRBJ2-7; maybe TRBD2 (5 bases). The CDR3 is 13 residues long. V dropped 6 bases and J dropped 7 bases, with 16 bases sitting between them. Germline V lookup: CDR1 ENHRY, CDR2 SYGVKD. Here the CDR3 reads CAISRGIGEEQYF. The DNA of the CDR3 is TGTGCCATCAGCCGGGGAATTGGCGAGGAGCAGTACTTC.

As for this clonotype: One end of the junction fails to match germline, which may point to a read error. The gene calls are TRBV7-2 and TRBJ2-3; 8 bases match TRBD2. Germline V CDR1 and CDR2: SGHTA, FQGNSA. This CDR3 has 18 residues. CDR3 loop: CACSLSFPAGDSIDTQYF. CDR3 DNA sequence: TGTGCCTGCAGCTTATCCTTCCCAGCGGGGGATTCGATTGATACGCAGTATTTT.